The entry below gives a single T cell receptor (beta chain) sequence along with its context. What it binds is not known. V lost 1 base, J lost 2 bases, and 12 bases lay in between. This CDR3 is 15 amino acids long. CDR1 and CDR2 from the germline V gene are SGHRS and YFSETQ. Clones were read by immunoSEQ multiplex PCR, and TCRdb kept only the in-frame ones, dropping some. The sample contains 55,000 to 80,000 clones, about 96% of which appear only once. This entry belongs to a study of brain T cells in children with intractable seizures. Regarding the study as a whole: Patients' HCMV serostatus was unknown; virus specificity rests on CDR3 similarity alone.

Surgery cases with the highest brain T cell transcript signatures were chosen for sequencing. This clonotype originated in a boy in the first two years of life with focal cortical dysplasia and intractable seizures. This chain uses TRBV5-1 with TRBJ1-1, with D tentatively TRBD1 (5 bases). The sample in question was peripheral blood, obtained at surgery. The DNA of the CDR3 is TGCGCCAGCAGCTTGCGTACCAGGGCCAACACTGAAGCTTTCTTT. Protein product: CASSLRTRANTEAFF.